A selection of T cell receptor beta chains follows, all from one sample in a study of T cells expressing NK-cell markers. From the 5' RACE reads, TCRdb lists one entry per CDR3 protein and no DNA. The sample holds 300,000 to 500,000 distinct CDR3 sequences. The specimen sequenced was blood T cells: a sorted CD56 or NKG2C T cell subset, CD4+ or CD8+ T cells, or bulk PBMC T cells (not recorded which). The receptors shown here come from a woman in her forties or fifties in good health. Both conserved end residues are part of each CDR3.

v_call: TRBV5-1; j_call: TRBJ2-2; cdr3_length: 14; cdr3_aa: CASSPGTGFGELFF
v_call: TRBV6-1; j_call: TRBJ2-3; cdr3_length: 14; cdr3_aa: CASGTSGSPDTQYF
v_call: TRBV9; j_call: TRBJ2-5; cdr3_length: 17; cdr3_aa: CASSGPIARPRGETQYF
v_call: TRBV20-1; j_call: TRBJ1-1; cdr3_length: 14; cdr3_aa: CSAREPLSGTEAFF
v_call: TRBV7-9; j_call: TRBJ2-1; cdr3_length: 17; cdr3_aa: CASSGTTRLADYNEQFF
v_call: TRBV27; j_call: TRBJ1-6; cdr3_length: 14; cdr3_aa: CASSFAQGNSPLHF
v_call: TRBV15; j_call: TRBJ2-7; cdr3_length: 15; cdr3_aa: CATSSRTPLSYEQYF
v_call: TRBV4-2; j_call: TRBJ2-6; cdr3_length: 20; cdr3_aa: CASSVPGLAGRSSGANVLTF
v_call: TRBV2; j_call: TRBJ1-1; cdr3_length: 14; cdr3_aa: CASRPGGMNTEAFF
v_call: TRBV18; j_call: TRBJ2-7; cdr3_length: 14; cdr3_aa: CASSPLMDNYEQYF
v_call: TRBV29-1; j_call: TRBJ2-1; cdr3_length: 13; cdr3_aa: CSVEGGTRNEQFF
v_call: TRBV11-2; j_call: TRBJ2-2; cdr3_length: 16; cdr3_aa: CASSLLQGSRTGELFF
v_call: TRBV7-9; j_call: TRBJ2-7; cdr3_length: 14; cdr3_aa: CASSSHDSAYEQYF
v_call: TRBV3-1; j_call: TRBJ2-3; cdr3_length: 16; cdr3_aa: CASSQAGTSGKDTQYF
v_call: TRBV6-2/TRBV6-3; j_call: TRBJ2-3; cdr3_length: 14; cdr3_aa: CASSSVGAGDTQYF
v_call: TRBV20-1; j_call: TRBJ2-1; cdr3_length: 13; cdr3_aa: CSATLGSYNEQFF
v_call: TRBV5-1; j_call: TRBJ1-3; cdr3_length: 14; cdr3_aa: CASSPGQAGNTIYF
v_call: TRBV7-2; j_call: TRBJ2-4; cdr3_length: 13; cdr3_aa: CASRRGGGNIQYF
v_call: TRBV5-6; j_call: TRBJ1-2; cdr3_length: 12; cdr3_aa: CASSGEPAGYTF
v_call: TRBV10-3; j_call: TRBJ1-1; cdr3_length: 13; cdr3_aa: CAIGEPTNTEAFF
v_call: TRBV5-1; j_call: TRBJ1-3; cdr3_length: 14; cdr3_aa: CASSYIGAGNTIYF
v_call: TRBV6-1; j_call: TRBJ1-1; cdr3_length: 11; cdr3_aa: CASYLITEAFF
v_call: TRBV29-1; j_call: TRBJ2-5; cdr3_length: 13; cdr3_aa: CSAEGLKQETQYF
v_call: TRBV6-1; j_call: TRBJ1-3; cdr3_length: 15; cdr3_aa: CASSYTRGPGNTIYF
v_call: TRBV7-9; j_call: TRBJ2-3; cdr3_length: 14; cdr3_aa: CASSFADGVDTQYF
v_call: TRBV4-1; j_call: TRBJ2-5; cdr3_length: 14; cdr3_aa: CASSQDGRQETQYF
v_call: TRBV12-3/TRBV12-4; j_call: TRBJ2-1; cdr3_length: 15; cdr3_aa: CASSLEVGSYNEQFF
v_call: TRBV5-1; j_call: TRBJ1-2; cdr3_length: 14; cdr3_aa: CASSLAEQYTGYTF
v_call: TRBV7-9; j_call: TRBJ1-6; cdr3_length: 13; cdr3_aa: CASSLADRGFLHF
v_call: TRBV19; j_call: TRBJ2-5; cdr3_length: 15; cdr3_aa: CASSMRGNAQETQYF
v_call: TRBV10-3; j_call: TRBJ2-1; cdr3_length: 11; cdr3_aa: CAISGSGEQFF
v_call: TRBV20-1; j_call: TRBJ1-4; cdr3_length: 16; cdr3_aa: CSARVTPGPQDEKLFF
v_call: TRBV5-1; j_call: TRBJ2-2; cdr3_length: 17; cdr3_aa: CASSLTNRGTRAGELFF
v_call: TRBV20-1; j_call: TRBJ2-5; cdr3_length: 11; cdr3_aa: CSAVSVETQYF
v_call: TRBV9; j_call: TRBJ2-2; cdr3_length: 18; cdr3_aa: CASSSNALGGRNTGELFF
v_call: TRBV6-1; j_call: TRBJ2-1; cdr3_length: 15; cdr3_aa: CASSVTSATYNEQFF
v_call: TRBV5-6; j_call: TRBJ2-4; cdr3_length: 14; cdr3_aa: CASSYWTSADIQYF
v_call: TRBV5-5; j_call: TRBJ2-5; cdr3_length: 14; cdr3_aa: CASSLGPWLETQYF
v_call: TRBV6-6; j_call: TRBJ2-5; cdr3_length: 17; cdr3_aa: CASAGLAGWGNQETQYF
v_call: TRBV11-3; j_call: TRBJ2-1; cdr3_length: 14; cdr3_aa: CASSFPSGEPEQFF
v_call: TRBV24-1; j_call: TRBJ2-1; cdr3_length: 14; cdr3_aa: CATSGTVSYNEQFF
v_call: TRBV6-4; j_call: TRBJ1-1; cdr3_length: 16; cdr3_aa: CASSFSGQGIRSEAFF
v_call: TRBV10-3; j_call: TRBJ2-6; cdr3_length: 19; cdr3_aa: CAISESPGGHSSGANVLTF
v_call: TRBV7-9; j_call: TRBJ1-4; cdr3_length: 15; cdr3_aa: CASSLASGTNEKLFF
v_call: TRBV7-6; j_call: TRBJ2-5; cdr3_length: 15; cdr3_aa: CASSLAWGFQETQYF